This note documents a single T cell receptor (beta chain) sequence. TCRdb ran MiXCR on the 5' RACE reads and lists one entry per CDR3 protein. The sample yields approximately 180,000 distinct CDR3 sequences, about a sixth seen once. Germline V CDR1 and CDR2: KGHDR, SFDVKD. The J segment lost 4 bases and the V segment lost 10 bases, leaving 8 bases of the junction unmatched. The CDR3 spans 14 residues. This sample was taken from a study of T-cell memory formation after mild COVID-19. The rearrangement uses TRBV24-1 and TRBJ2-1; 8 nucleotides match TRBD1. Input material: PBMCs or a T cell subset sorted from them (not recorded which). The origin of this receptor is an adult woman who had mild COVID-19 (a few samples of this study predate the infection). Cell type and time point are not known. This CDR3 is CATGGQGSYNEQFF. The CDR3 nucleotides read TGTGCCACTGGCGGACAGGGTTCTTACAATGAGCAGTTCTTC.